These 30 T cell receptor beta chains share one sample of origin, sequenced in a study of Graves' ophthalmopathy and Graves' hyperthyroidism. Amplification of TCR beta CDR3 regions used RNA transcripts. Second-round multiplex PCR came after first-round RT-PCR with HTBI primers. TCRdb reanalysed the multiplex PCR reads using MiXCR and keeps one entry per CDR3 protein. The sample includes hundreds of thousands of distinct CDR3 sequences, about 47% of them seen just once. The sequenced material came from peripheral blood. The receptors stem from an adult man with Graves' ophthalmopathy.

The chain employs TRBV14 and TRBJ1-1, with D possibly TRBD1 on 5 matching bases. This CDR3 has 16 amino acids. Germline V gene data show CDR1 as SGHDN and CDR2 as FVKESK. With 0 bases removed from V and 4 bases from J, the gap between germline ends came to 15 bases. The CDR3 DNA reads as TGTGCCAGCAGCCAAGATATGGCAGGGTACCGCACTGAAGCTTTCTTT. Translated, it gives CASSQDMAGYRTEAFF.

This clonotype was observed a handful of times. The J gene is TRBJ2-5, the V gene TRBV5-1, with 7 bases identical to TRBD1. V was clipped by 2 bases and J by 4 bases; unmatched bases: 5. Germline V gene sequence: CDR1 SGHRS, CDR2 YFSETQ. The CDR3 runs 14 residues. DNA of the CDR3: TGCGCCAGCAGCTTTGGACAGGCTCTAGAGACCCAGTACTTC. Its translation: CASSFGQALETQYF.

A remark on this clonotype: No conserved phenylalanine or tryptophan is present at the end of the CDR3, so a read error is the likely explanation. This chain uses TRBV10-2 with TRBJ1-3; weak D call: TRBD1 (5 bases). Germline-derived CDR1 and CDR2 are WSHSY and SAAADI. The V end lost 1 base, the J end lost 4 bases, and 11 bases lay between the germline ends. The CDR3 spans 15 residues. The CDR3 protein is CASSEWDASGNTIYL. The DNA for the CDR3 is TGCGCCAGCAGTGAGTGGGACGCTTCGGGAAACACCATATATCTT.

This clonotype was seen at least ten times. The V and J genes are TRBV7-6 and TRBJ1-6, with D uncertain. This CDR3 comprises 16 residues. Germline assignment: CDR1 SGHVS and CDR2 FNYEAQ. Trimming took 2 bases from V and 7 from J, leaving 15 bases between them. CDR3 DNA sequence: TGTGCCAGCAGCTTAACCCCCGTGGGTAACAATTCACCCCTCCACTTT. Translated, it gives CASSLTPVGNNSPLHF.

The chain joins TRBV7-9 to TRBJ1-4, with D hard to call. Germline values: CDR1 SEHNR, CDR2 FQNEAQ (reference sequence). The CDR3 covers 16 residues. The ends were cut back, 4 bases at V and 0 bases at J, with 12 bases in the middle. In DNA form, the CDR3 reads TGTGCCAGCAGCTCCGGTTTGACTGCAACTAATGAAAAACTGTTTTTT. Amino acids: CASSSGLTATNEKLFF.

As regards this clonotype: One end of the junction is discordant with germline, which a read error may explain. This sequence joins TRBV10-3 and TRBJ2-7; no clear D gene. This CDR3 has 16 amino acids. Germline loops: CDR1 ENHRY, CDR2 SYGVKD. The CDR3 region has the DNA TGTGCCAGCAGTCCCCAACGACGGACGACCTCCTACGAGCAGTACTTC. It translates to CASSPQRRTTSYEQYF.

This clonotype has only a few counts. This sequence joins TRBV12-3 or TRBV12-4 and TRBJ1-1; D may be TRBD1 (6 bases). There are 15 residues in the CDR3. The germline V and J ends were trimmed by 6 bases and 4 bases, with 18 bases remaining between them. The CDR3 coding sequence is TGTGCCAGCAGAACCTTGACAGGCCTGGGCACTGAAGCTTTCTTT. Translating gives CASRTLTGLGTEAFF.

A few counts support this clonotype. V usage is TRBV7-9 and J usage is TRBJ2-6, with D unresolved. The V end lost 5 bases, the J end lost 1 base, and 15 bases lay between the germline ends. Germline-derived CDR1 and CDR2 are SEHNR and FQNEAQ (reference sequence). There are 17 residues in the CDR3. The CDR3 nucleotides read TGTGCCAGCAGCCCGACCTTCGACAAATCTGGGGCCAACGTCCTGACTTTC. It codes for CASSPTFDKSGANVLTF.

Only one count was recorded for this clonotype. This rearrangement joins TRBV19 to TRBJ1-1, with a tentative D call TRBD1 (5 bases). This CDR3 spans 16 amino acids. The ends were cut back, 9 bases at V and 0 bases at J, with 20 bases in the middle. The germline CDR1 and CDR2 sequences are LNHDA and SQIVND (reference sequence). The CDR3 DNA sequence: TGTGCCAGCAGCGTAGGGGATCAGACCCTGAACACTGAAGCTTTCTTT. This gives the protein CASSVGDQTLNTEAFF.

The chain joins TRBV3-1 to TRBJ1-2, with TRBD1 matching 7 bases. Germline values: CDR1 LGHDT, CDR2 YNNKEL (reference sequence). This CDR3 has 15 amino acids. J lost 0 bases, V lost 3 bases, and 4 bases had no gene match. CDR3: CASSHGTAANYGYTF. DNA for the CDR3: TGTGCCAGCAGCCACGGGACAGCAGCTAACTATGGCTACACCTTC.

This clonotype was observed many times. The DNA of the CDR3 is TGTGCCAGCAGCTACGGGACAGGGGGATTGCCCCTCCACTTT. Translating it yields CASSYGTGGLPLHF. The rearrangement links TRBV7-9 to TRBJ1-6; 11 nucleotides agree with TRBD1. This CDR3 region has 14 residues. Trimming at V came to 4 bases and at J to 13 bases, leaving 6 bases not matched to a gene. Germline lookup yields CDR1 SEHNR and CDR2 FQNEAQ (reference sequence).

This clonotype was observed a few times. V and J are TRBV7-9 and TRBJ2-2, with 12 bases aligning to TRBD2. The germline V gene has CDR1 SEHNR and CDR2 FQNEAQ (reference sequence). Losses at the gene ends were 6 bases for V and 3 bases for J; bases not matched to a gene: 2. The CDR3 has 15 residues. CDR3 in DNA: TGTGCCAGCAGTCGACTAGCGGGAGACACCGGGGAGCTGTTTTTT. The encoded protein is CASSRLAGDTGELFF.

This clonotype was observed many times. The chain uses TRBV10-3 and TRBJ2-6; no definite D call. V dropped 6 bases and J dropped 0 bases, with 6 bases sitting between them. The CDR3 is 14 amino acids. Germline V gives CDR1 ENHRY, CDR2 SYGVKD. The CDR3 spells CAIRESSGANVLTF. CDR3 bases: TGTGCCATCAGAGAGAGCTCTGGGGCCAACGTCCTGACTTTC.

The chain combines TRBV9 with TRBJ1-3; D gene ambiguous. V was cut by 3 bases and J by 4 bases, with 20 bases left in between. The length of the CDR3 is 17 residues. Germline assignment: CDR1 SGDLS and CDR2 YYNGEE. Here the CDR3 DNA reads TGTGCCAGCAGCGCTCGAACAACTAGGGCAGAGGGAAACACCATATATTTT. It codes for CASSARTTRAEGNTIYF.

In its sample, this clonotype was seen many times. J is TRBJ1-3 and V is TRBV25-1, with D uncertain. Germline V lookup: CDR1 MGHDK, CDR2 SYGVNS. The CDR3 loop spans 11 amino acids. Trimming removed 4 bases from V and 4 bases from J, with 2 bases in between. For the CDR3, the DNA is TGTGCCAGCAGTGTAGGAAACACCATATATTTT. This sequence encodes CASSVGNTIYF.

This clonotype turned up a few times. The CDR3 loop is CASSPLGRSEQYF. CDR3 in DNA: TGTGCCAGCTCACCGCTGGGAAGGAGCGAGCAGTACTTC. The chain links TRBV18 to TRBJ2-7; D unresolved. This CDR3 has 13 amino acids. Per germline, CDR1 KGHSH and CDR2 LQKENI. Trimming removed 3 bases at V and 6 bases at J, with 12 bases between.

The chain is built from TRBV7-2 and TRBJ1-4; possibly TRBD1 for D (5 bases). The germline gives CDR1 SGHTA, CDR2 FQGNSA. CDR3 length: 16 amino acids. V was shortened by 4 bases and J by 7 bases, with 19 bases between the two germline ends. CDR3 DNA sequence: TGTGCCAGCAGCTCCCAGACAACGGGGCAGGGTGAAAAACTGTTTTTT. Amino acids: CASSSQTTGQGEKLFF. The full variable domain, rest sourced from reference TRBV7-2 and TRBJ1-4, is GAGVSQSPSNKVTEKGKDVELRCDPISGHTALYWYRQSLGQGLEFLIYFQGNSAPDKSGLPSDRFSAERTGGSVSTLTIQRTQQEDSAVYLCASSSQTTGQGEKLFFGSGTQLSVL.

This chain connects TRBV5-1 to TRBJ1-6; no clear D. Trimming removed 2 bases at V and 10 bases at J, with 10 bases between. Germline loops: CDR1 SGHRS, CDR2 YFSETQ. CDR3 length: 13 residues. CDR3 coding DNA: TGCGCCAGCAGCTTTGACGGGAGCTCACCCCTCCACTTT. Translation: CASSFDGSSPLHF. Full variable domain (remainder filled in from reference TRBV5-1 and TRBJ1-6): KAGVTQTPRYLIKTRGQQVTLSCSPISGHRSVSWYQQTPGQGLQFLFEYFSETQRNKGNFPGRFSGRQFSNSRSEMNVSTLELGDSALYLCASSFDGSSPLHFGNGTRLTVT.

The V gene is TRBV5-4, the J gene TRBJ2-7, with D perhaps TRBD2 (7 bases). CDR1 is SGHNT, CDR2 YYREEE, per germline (reference sequence). This CDR3 spans 15 amino acids. Trimming took off 2 bases at V and 5 bases at J, with 17 bases between the two ends. CDR3 sequence reads: CASSFYRTRGDEQYF. DNA of the CDR3: TGTGCCAGCAGCTTCTATCGGACTAGGGGGGACGAGCAGTACTTC.

The chain has TRBV4-2 and TRBJ1-2; D is unclear. This CDR3 spans 11 amino acids. V was pared by 11 bases and J by 4 bases, with 11 bases between. Germline CDR1 and CDR2: LGHNA and YNFKEQ. For the CDR3, the DNA is TGTGCCTCTACCGGATTCTATGGCTACACCTTC. This sequence encodes CASTGFYGYTF.

This clonotype was counted a single time. This sequence joins TRBV5-4 and TRBJ1-1; D possibly corresponds to TRBD1 (6 bases). The ends were cut back, 6 bases at V and 5 bases at J, with 23 bases in the middle. The CDR3 loop spans 16 amino acids. Germline CDR1 reads SGHNT; CDR2 reads YYREEE (reference sequence). In DNA form, the CDR3 reads TGTGCCAGCAACACCTCCCCACAGGGAGGTAGGACTGAAGCTTTCTTT. This codes for CASNTSPQGGRTEAFF.

About this clonotype: One junction end disagrees with the germline gene, perhaps due to a read error. CDR3 protein: CASSLSSGRPDTQYF. The CDR3, as DNA: TGTGCTAGCAGCTTATCTAGCGGGAGACCAGATACGCAGTATTTT. This sequence joins TRBV7-9 and TRBJ2-3; TRBD2 aligns across 10 bases. The CDR3 consists of 15 residues. CDR1 and CDR2 from the germline V gene are SEHNR and FQNEAQ (reference sequence). The variable domain in full, with the rest retrieved from reference TRBV7-9 and TRBJ2-3, is DTGVSQNPRHKITKRGQNVTFRCDPISEHNRLYWYRQTLGQGPEFLTYFQNEAQLEKSRLLSDRFSAERPKGSFSTLEIQRTEQGDSAMYLCASSLSSGRPDTQYFGPGTRLTVL.

V is TRBV7-2 and J is TRBJ1-2; 9 nucleotides match TRBD1. The CDR3 has 14 amino acids. Per germline, CDR1 SGHTA and CDR2 FQGNSA. V dropped 3 bases and J dropped 6; count of bases not matched to a gene: 5. The CDR3 loop is CASSFLRTGDGYTF. The CDR3, as DNA: TGTGCCAGCAGCTTTCTCCGGACAGGGGATGGCTACACCTTC.

This clonotype was observed a handful of times. This sequence joins TRBV7-9 and TRBJ2-6; tentatively, D is TRBD1 (6 bases). The CDR3 length is 16 residues. CDR1 SEHNR and CDR2 FQNEAQ come from the germline V gene (reference sequence). V shed 7 bases and J shed 2 bases, with 15 bases lying between them. CDR3 sequence (DNA): TGTGCCAGCACCCAGAACCAGGGGACTGGGGCCAACGTCCTGACTTTC. It yields the protein CASTQNQGTGANVLTF.

This clonotype has more than one count but fewer than ten. V gene TRBV6-2 or TRBV6-3 combines with J gene TRBJ1-1, with D tentatively TRBD1 (5 bases). Trimming shortened V by 7 bases and J by 0 bases, and 12 bases separated the two germline ends. The CDR3 is 14 residues long. Germline lookup yields CDR1 MNHEY and CDR2 SVGEGT. The CDR3 loop is CASIKDTMNTEAFF. In DNA form, the CDR3 reads TGTGCCAGCATTAAGGACACAATGAACACTGAAGCTTTCTTT.

This chain links TRBV3-1 with TRBJ1-6; D might be TRBD1 (6 bases). Germline CDR1 reads LGHDT; CDR2 reads YNNKEL (reference sequence). CDR3 length: 14 residues. V dropped 2 bases and J dropped 10 bases, with 12 bases sitting between them. The DNA of the CDR3 is TGTGCCAGCAGCCAAAAGGGGACAAGATCACCCCTCCACTTT. Its protein is CASSQKGTRSPLHF.

This chain links TRBV20-1 with TRBJ2-7; 12 bases are shared with TRBD1. Germline lookup yields CDR1 DFQATT and CDR2 SNEGSKA (reference sequence). CDR3 length equals 13 residues. The trim removed 5 bases at V and 4 bases at J, leaving 3 bases unmatched. The CDR3 loop is CSAGTGGSYEQYF. In DNA, the CDR3 is TGCAGTGCTGGGACAGGGGGCTCATACGAGCAGTACTTC.

This clonotype came up many times. V usage is TRBV29-1 and J usage is TRBJ2-2; D is unresolved. Deletions cut 6 bases from V and 3 bases from J, with 2 bases between. The CDR3 consists of 10 residues. From germline, CDR1 is SQVTM and CDR2 ANQGSEA. This CDR3 reads CSVHTGELFF. CDR3 coding DNA: TGCAGCGTGCACACCGGGGAGCTGTTTTTT.

CDR3 nucleotide sequence: TGCAGCGTCGCCCGCCCCGGGGCCCCCTACGAGCAGTACTTC. It encodes CSVARPGAPYEQYF. J is TRBJ2-7 and V is TRBV29-1; tentatively, D is TRBD1 or TRBD2 (5 bases each). V lost 6 bases and J lost 2, with 17 bases in between. The CDR3 has 14 amino acids. The V gene's germline CDR1 is SQVTM and CDR2 ANQGSEA.

Only a few counts were recorded for this clonotype. The J gene is TRBJ1-4, the V gene TRBV7-9; D gene unclear. Trimming pared 4 bases from V and 12 bases from J, leaving 18 bases between. This CDR3 spans 14 amino acids. CDR1 SEHNR and CDR2 FQNEAQ come from the germline V gene (reference sequence). In DNA, the CDR3 is TGTGCCAGCAGCTCGACGGACGGTCTAACGGAACTGTTTTTT. This gives the protein CASSSTDGLTELFF.